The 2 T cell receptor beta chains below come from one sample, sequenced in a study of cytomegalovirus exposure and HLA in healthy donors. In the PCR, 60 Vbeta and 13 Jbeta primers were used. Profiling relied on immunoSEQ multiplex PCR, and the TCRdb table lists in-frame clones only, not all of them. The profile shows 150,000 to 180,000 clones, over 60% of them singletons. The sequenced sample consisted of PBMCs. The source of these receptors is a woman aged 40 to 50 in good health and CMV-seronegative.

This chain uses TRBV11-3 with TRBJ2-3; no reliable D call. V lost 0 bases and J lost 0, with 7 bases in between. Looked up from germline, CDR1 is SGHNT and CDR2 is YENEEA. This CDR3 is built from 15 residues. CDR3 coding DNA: TGTGCCAGCAGCTTAGATCCCGTCAGCACAGATACGCAGTATTTT. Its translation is CASSLDPVSTDTQYF.

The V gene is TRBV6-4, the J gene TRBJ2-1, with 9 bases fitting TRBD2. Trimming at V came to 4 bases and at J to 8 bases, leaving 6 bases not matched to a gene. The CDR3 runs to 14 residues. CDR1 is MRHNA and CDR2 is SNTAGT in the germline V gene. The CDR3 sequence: CASSVVAGVDEQFF. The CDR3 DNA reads TGTGCCAGCAGTGTTGTAGCGGGAGTTGATGAGCAGTTCTTC.